This T cell receptor (beta chain) was captured in a study of blood T cell repertoires in COVID-19 (dated by TCRdb to 2020 to 2021). Regarding the research as a whole: Collaborator samples came from the United States, Italy and Spain and covered acute and convalescent phases of COVID-19. The repertoires were made available in a free public database intended to serve as a resource for research on the immune response to SARS-CoV-2. Where available, HLA class I and class II types were taken from metadata supplied by the sample provider and were not determined by assay-based typing. The samples were drawn from two sources: the first 160 participants of the ongoing ImmuneRACE study, and approximately 1,300 subjects contributed by 6 global collaborators. The material from the prospective study consisted of cDNA or gDNA derived from T cells, B-cell-depleted T cells, or PBMCs. The dataset comprised deeply sampled blood TCRbeta repertoires from subjects exposed to, actively infected with, or recovered from COVID-19. The sample metadata nearly always contained a de-identified subject ID, COVID-19 status, age in years and sex.

Collaborating institutions collected whole blood in K2EDTA tubes following their own protocols. Collaborator samples were shipped for TCRbeta analysis as frozen whole blood, isolated PBMCs, or DNA extracted from either sample type. This clone has just a few counts. Which antigen it targets is not known. No much larger clonotype is one base removed from it; base qualities were not supplied. The immunoSEQ Assay, a bias-controlled multiplex PCR, was used to amplify TCRbeta CDR3 regions from genomic DNA. The authors' analysis ran thus. The number of nucleated cells in each sample was estimated from the amplification of reference gene primers within the assay. To quantify the absolute abundance of each unique TCRbeta CDR3 rearrangement, sequence reads were collapsed and filtered. Productive Simpson clonality was computed per sample as the square root of Simpson's diversity index over productive rearrangements. This is the immuneACCESS table as TCRdb keeps it, with only in-frame sequences that have V and J called. A part of the clones is gone; compared with another copy, unresolved V genes explain less than half, and the rest is unexplained. That table gives V, J and clone size, and the DNA gave D and trimming. Across this sample there are fewer than 150,000 clones, with about four fifths seen only once. The leading ten clones occupy around 18% of the sample.

Here is what the overall study found, with its caveats: The quantity of clinical and demographic metadata differed by source and by participant and was supplied without curation.

The TCR comes from a man older than 75 with acute or convalescent COVID-19. Sequencing used peripheral blood.

The base sequence is TGCGCCAGCAGGCCGGCAGGGACTAGCACAGATACGCAGTATTTT. This yields the protein CASRPAGTSTDTQYF. The sequence is built from TRBV4-1 and TRBJ2-3; possibly the D gene is TRBD2, per 6 matching bases. The CDR3 starts with the cysteine, ends with the phenylalanine, and has 15 residues. Only the CDR3 portion is preserved as DNA: 45 bases, with reading frame beginning at the first base. V loses 6 bases, J loses 0 bases, and the germline ends lie 13 bases apart. CDR1 MGHRA and CDR2 YSYEKL are derived from the germline V gene.